This T cell receptor (beta chain) was documented in a study of cytotoxic CD8 clonotypes in ibrutinib-treated CLL (dated by TCRdb to the early 2020s). About the full investigation: The cohort was composed of ten to eleven relapsed/refractory and about 15 treatment-naive patients; IGHV unmutated status was identified in around 17 patients. Partial responses were observed in some 24 patients and complete responses in 2; after a median follow-up of roughly 72 months, remission was maintained in approximately 14 patients and progression was observed in around twelve. Response samples were obtained after a median of roughly eleven months of treatment, with a range of roughly 6 to 40 months. On average, each sample yielded 270,000 or so productive templates and tens of thousands of productive rearrangements. Of the approximately 86 participants in the trial, roughly 26 had longitudinal samples available. Cryopreserved peripheral blood mononuclear cells were obtained before treatment, at response, and at either sustained remission or disease progression. Every sample from remission and from progressive disease was obtained while the patients were still on ibrutinib.

As regards this clone: Its antigen remains unidentified. No quality values exist for individual bases; no much larger clone is one base distant.

Per the publication, the time point label means: approximately 2 years on ibrutinib. For TCR beta library preparation, roughly 2.1 micrograms of genomic DNA was extracted from cryopreserved PBMCs. High-throughput TCR beta sequencing was performed on longitudinal blood samples from CLL patients receiving ibrutinib monotherapy. The patients were enrolled in a single-center, open-label phase 2 trial of ibrutinib monotherapy. Results and caveats for the whole study, not just this receptor: Sampling times were not matched between sustained-remission and progressing patients, and lymph node repertoires were not studied. An increase in clonality was observed at ibrutinib response, with clonality remaining stable during sustained remission and falling back toward baseline at progression. Baseline clonality exceeded that of age-matched healthy donors and correlated strongly with circulating CD8+ T-cell counts. Public clonotypes were rare and either shrank or stayed stable during treatment, and the rise in clonality at ibrutinib response reflected expansion of private clonotypes.

On a MiSeq, deep resolution sequencing aimed for a depth between 1 in 1 million and 1 in 200,000 T cells, with each clonotype covered 10x on average. TCR beta libraries were generated with the immunoSEQ hsTCRB Kit. The original methods were these. Data were analyzed with ImmunoSEQ Data Assistant and ImmunoSEQ Analyzer, with V, D and J genes assigned per IMGT definitions. Clonality, which ranges from 0 to 1, was calculated as one minus the normalized Shannon entropy of productive rearrangement frequencies. Only overrepresented clonotypes making up at least 0.05% of each patient's repertoire were included in the public clonotype analysis. Repertoires from around 13 age-matched healthy donors in immuneACCESS were used as clonality controls. The table was pulled from immuneACCESS by TCRdb, which kept in-frame rearrangements only. Such tables lose some clones; where checked, under half of the loss comes from unresolved V genes, and the rest has no known cause. The V and J calls and clone size come from that table; D and trimming were worked out from the DNA. The sample profile shows 100,000 to 150,000 clones; 80% to 90% of them were found once. Jointly, the top ten make up about 1.9% of the sample.

The starting material was PBMCs, obtained after 24 months of ibrutinib treatment. The TCR originated in a human donor with chronic lymphocytic leukemia.

Read as DNA, the sequence is TGTGCCAGCAGCTTGGCCGTAGGGGGCTGGGGCAATCAGCCCCAGCATTTT. This encodes CASSLAVGGWGNQPQHF. Recombination connected TRBV5-5 to TRBJ1-5; 7 junctional bases match TRBD1. V has 0 bases trimmed and J has 2 bases trimmed; junction bases matching no gene number 8. CDR3 length: 17 amino acids, cysteine to phenylalanine. Left in the record is the CDR3 DNA by itself, 51 bases read in frame from the first base. The germline V gene (reference sequence) yields SGHKS for CDR1 and YYEKEE for CDR2.